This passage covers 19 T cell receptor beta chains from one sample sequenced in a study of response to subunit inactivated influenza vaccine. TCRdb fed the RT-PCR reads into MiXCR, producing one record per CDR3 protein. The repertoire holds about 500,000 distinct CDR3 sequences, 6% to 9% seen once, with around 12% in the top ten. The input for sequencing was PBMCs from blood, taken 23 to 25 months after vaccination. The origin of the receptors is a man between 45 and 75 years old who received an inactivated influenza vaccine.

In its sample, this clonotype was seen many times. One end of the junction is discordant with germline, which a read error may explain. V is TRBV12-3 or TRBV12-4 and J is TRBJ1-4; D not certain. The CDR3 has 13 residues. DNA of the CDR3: TGTGCCAGCAGCTTAGGGCTTAGGGAAAAACTGTTTTTT. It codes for CASSLGLREKLFF.

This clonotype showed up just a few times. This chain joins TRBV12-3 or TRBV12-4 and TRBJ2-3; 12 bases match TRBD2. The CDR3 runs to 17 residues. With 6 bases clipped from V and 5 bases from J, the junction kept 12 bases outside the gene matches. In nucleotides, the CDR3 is TGTGCCAGCAGAGCCCGACTAGCGGGAGAAGGGATAGATACGCAGTATTTT. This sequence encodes CASRARLAGEGIDTQYF.

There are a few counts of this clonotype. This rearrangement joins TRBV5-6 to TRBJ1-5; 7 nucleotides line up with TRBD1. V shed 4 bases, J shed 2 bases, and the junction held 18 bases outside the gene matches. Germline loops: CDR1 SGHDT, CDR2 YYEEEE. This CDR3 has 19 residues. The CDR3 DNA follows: TGTGCCAGCAGCCCAGGGACAGAAGATCGCCCCAGGGGCAATCAGCCCCAGCATTTT. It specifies CASSPGTEDRPRGNQPQHF.

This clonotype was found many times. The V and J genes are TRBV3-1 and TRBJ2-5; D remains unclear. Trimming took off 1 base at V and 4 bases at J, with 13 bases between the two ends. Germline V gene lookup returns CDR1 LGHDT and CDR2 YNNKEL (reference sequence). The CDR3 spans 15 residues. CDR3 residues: CASSQVLGWTETQYF. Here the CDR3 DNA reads TGTGCCAGCAGCCAAGTTCTGGGGTGGACAGAGACCCAGTACTTC.

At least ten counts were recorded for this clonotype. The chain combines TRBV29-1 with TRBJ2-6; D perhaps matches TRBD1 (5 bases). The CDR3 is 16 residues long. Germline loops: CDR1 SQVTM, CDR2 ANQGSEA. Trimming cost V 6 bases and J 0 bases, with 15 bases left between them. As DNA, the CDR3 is TGCAGCGTAATGATGGGGCCTGCCTCTGGGGCCAACGTCCTGACTTTC. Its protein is CSVMMGPASGANVLTF.

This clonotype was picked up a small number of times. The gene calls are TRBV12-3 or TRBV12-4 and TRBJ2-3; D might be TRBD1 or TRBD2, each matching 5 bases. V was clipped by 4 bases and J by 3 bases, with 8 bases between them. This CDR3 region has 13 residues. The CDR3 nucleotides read TGTGCCAGCAGTTGGGGACCGACAGATACGCAGTATTTT. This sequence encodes CASSWGPTDTQYF.

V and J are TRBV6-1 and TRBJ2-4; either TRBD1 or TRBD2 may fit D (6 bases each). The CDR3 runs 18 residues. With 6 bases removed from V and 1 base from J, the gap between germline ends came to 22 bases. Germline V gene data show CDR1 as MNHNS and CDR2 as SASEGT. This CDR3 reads CASSPRPGAVPAKNIQYF. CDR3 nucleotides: TGTGCCAGCAGCCCGCGCCCGGGGGCTGTCCCGGCCAAAAACATTCAGTACTTC.

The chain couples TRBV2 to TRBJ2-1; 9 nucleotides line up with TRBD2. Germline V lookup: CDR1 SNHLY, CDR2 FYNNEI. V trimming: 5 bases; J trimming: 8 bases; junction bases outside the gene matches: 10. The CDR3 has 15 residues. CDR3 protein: CASSRLGTSTDEQFF. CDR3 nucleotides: TGTGCCAGCAGTCGTCTCGGGACTAGCACCGATGAGCAGTTCTTC.

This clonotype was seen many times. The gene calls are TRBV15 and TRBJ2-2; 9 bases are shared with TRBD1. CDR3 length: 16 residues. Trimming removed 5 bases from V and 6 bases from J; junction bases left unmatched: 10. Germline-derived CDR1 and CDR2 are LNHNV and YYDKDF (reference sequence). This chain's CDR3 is CATSGRDRVLPGELFF. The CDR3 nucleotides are TGTGCCACCAGCGGCCGGGACAGGGTCCTTCCCGGGGAGCTGTTTTTT.

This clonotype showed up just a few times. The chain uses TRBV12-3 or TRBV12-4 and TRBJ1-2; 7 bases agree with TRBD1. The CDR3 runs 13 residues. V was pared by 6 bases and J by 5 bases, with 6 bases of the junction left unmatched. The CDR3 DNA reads TGTGCCAGCAGCCCTACGACAGGGTATGGCTACACCTTC. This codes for CASSPTTGYGYTF.

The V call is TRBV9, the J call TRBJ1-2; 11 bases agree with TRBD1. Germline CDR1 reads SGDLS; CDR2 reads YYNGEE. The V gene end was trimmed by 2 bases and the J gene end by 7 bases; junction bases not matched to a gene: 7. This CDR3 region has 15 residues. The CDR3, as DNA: TGTGCCAGCAGCGTCGGAGGACAGGGGGCTGGTGGCTACACCTTC. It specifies CASSVGGQGAGGYTF.

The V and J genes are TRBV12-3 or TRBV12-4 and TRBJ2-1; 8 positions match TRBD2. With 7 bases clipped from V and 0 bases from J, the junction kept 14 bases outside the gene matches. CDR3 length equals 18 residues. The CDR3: CASTPSGGATGSYNEQFF. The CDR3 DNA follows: TGTGCCAGCACCCCGTCCGGGGGGGCAACCGGCTCCTACAATGAGCAGTTCTTC.

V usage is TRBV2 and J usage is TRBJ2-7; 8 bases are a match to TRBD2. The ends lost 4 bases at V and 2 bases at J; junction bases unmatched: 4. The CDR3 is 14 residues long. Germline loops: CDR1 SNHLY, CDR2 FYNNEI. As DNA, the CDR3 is TGTGCCAGCAGTGCACTAGCGGACCCCTACGAGCAGTACTTC. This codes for CASSALADPYEQYF.

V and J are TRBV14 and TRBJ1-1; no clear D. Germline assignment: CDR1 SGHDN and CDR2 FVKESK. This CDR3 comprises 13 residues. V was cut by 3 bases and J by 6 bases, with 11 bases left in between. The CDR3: CASSQSGYAEAFF. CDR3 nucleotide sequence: TGTGCCAGCAGCCAGAGTGGGTACGCTGAAGCTTTCTTT.

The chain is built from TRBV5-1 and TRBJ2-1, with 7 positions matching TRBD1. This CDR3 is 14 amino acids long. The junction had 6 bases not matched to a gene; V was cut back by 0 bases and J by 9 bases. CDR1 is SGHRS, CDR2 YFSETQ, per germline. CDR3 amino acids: CASSLEGAGLEQFF. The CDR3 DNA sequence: TGCGCCAGCAGCTTGGAGGGGGCCGGCCTTGAGCAGTTCTTC.

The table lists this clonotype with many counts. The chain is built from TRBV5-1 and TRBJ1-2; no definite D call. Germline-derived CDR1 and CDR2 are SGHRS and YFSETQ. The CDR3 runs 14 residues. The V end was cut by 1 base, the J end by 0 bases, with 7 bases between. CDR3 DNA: TGCGCCAGCAGCTTGACAGCAACTAACTATGGCTACACCTTC. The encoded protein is CASSLTATNYGYTF. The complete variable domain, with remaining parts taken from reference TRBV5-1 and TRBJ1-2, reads KAGVTQTPRYLIKTRGQQVTLSCSPISGHRSVSWYQQTPGQGLQFLFEYFSETQRNKGNFPGRFSGRQFSNSRSEMNVSTLELGDSALYLCASSLTATNYGYTFGSGTRLTVV.

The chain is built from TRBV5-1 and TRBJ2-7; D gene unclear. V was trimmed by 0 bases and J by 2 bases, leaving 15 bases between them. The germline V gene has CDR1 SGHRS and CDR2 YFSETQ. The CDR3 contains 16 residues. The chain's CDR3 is CASSLEVPHMAYEQYF. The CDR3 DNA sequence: TGCGCCAGCAGCTTGGAGGTTCCCCACATGGCCTACGAGCAGTACTTC.

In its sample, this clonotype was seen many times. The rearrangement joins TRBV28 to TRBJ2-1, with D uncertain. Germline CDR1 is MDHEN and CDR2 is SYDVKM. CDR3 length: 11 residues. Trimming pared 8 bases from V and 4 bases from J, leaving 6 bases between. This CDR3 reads CASAAYNEQFF. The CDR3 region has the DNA TGTGCCAGCGCCGCATACAATGAGCAGTTCTTC.

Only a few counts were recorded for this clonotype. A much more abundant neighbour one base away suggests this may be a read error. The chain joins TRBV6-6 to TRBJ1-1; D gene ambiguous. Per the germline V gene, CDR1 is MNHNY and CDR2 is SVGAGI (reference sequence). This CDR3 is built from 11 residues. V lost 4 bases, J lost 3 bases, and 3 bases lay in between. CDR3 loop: CASSFYTEAFF. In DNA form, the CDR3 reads TGTGCCAGCAGTTTCTACACTGAAGCTTTCTTT.